This TCR beta chain was documented in a study of blood T cell repertoires in COVID-19. About the study: Material from acute and convalescent COVID-19 was sourced from the United States, Italy and Spain. The cDNA or gDNA used as material had been derived from T cells, B-cell-depleted T cells, or PBMCs.

Per the original data handling: Nucleated cell counts were estimated from reference gene primer amplification. The method was immunoSEQ multiplex PCR; TCRdb's version includes in-frame clones alone and lacks a portion of them. V, J and clone size derive from that table, while D and trimming were established from the DNA sequence. Among approximately 240,000 clones listed, 80% to 85% were seen once. V was clipped by 2 bases and J by 9 bases, with 17 bases between them. Germline assignment: CDR1 ENHRY and CDR2 SYGVKD. This CDR3 has 15 amino acids. The receptor comes from a woman aged 30 to 39 who had recovered from COVID-19. The sequenced material came from peripheral blood. V usage is TRBV10-3 and J usage is TRBJ1-3, with D possibly TRBD1 on 6 matching bases. Written as DNA, the CDR3 is TGTGCCATCAGTGAGCCCGGGACATCCATCCCCACCATATATTTT. Its translation: CAISEPGTSIPTIYF.